These 8 T cell receptor beta chains share one sample of origin, sequenced in a study of radiotherapy plus CTLA-4 blockade in lung cancer. Repertoires were generated with immunoSEQ multiplex PCR, while TCRdb's copy carries only in-frame clones and drops some. Among roughly 90,000 clones listed, about four fifths were seen once. The material was peripheral blood, obtained from a patient treated with radiotherapy plus ipilimumab. Every receptor here comes from a human donor with non-small cell lung cancer that progressed on radiotherapy plus ipilimumab.

The chain combines TRBV30 with TRBJ2-3; no clear D gene. V was trimmed by 3 bases and J by 5 bases, leaving 9 bases between them. The germline CDR1 and CDR2 sequences are GTSNPN and SVGIG (reference sequence). The CDR3 covers 12 residues. CDR3 nucleotide sequence: TGTGCCTGGAGCATGTCCGGAGATACGCAGTATTTT. Protein sequence: CAWSMSGDTQYF.

This clone showed up just once. V usage is TRBV2 and J usage is TRBJ2-3; 13 positions match TRBD2. After removal of 3 bases from V and 0 bases from J, the junction contained 3 bases not matched to a gene. This CDR3 has 17 residues. Germline assignment: CDR1 SNHLY and CDR2 FYNNEI. CDR3: CASSEPGLAGSTDTQYF. The DNA for the CDR3 is TGTGCCAGCAGTGAGCCGGGACTAGCGGGGAGCACAGATACGCAGTATTTT.

The J gene is TRBJ1-5, the V gene TRBV2; 8 bases are shared with TRBD1. This CDR3 is built from 14 residues. V was pared by 4 bases and J by 6 bases, with 5 bases of the junction left unmatched. Germline V gene lookup returns CDR1 SNHLY and CDR2 FYNNEI. CDR3: CASSGTGGAQPQHF. The CDR3 region has the DNA TGTGCCAGCAGTGGAACAGGGGGGGCTCAGCCCCAGCATTTT.

The chain is built from TRBV6-5 and TRBJ1-3, with D possibly TRBD1 on 6 matching bases. V lost 3 bases and J 0 bases, leaving 12 bases between the germline ends. The CDR3 has 16 amino acids. Germline V CDR1 and CDR2: MNHEY, SVGAGI. CDR3 sequence reads: CASSYKGQTSGNTIYF. For the CDR3, the DNA is TGTGCCAGCAGTTATAAAGGACAGACCTCTGGAAACACCATATATTTT.

V usage is TRBV27 and J usage is TRBJ1-2, with 8 bases aligning to TRBD1. The V and J ends lost 3 bases and 3 bases, in that order; junction bases with no gene match: 0. This CDR3 contains 13 residues. Germline values: CDR1 MNHEY, CDR2 SMNVEV (reference sequence). DNA for the CDR3: TGTGCCAGCAGTTTGGACAGGGACTATGGCTACACCTTC. It yields the protein CASSLDRDYGYTF.

The rearrangement uses TRBV19 and TRBJ1-5; a possible D gene is TRBD1 (5 bases). Germline V lookup: CDR1 LNHDA, CDR2 SQIVND (reference sequence). This CDR3 is built from 14 residues. Trimming took off 5 bases at V and 1 base at J, with 9 bases between the two ends. CDR3 amino acids: CASSGWGSNQPQHF. CDR3 nucleotides: TGTGCCAGTAGTGGTTGGGGCAGCAATCAGCCCCAGCATTTT.

This clone was detected only once. The chain uses TRBV6-1 and TRBJ1-2; 7 positions agree with TRBD1. This CDR3 is 13 amino acids long. V gave up 6 bases and J gave up 4 bases; unmatched junction bases: 5. Germline V CDR1 and CDR2: MNHNS, SASEGT. For the CDR3, the DNA is TGTGCCAGCAGCTCCGACAGGGTCTATGGCTACACCTTC. Protein sequence: CASSSDRVYGYTF.

This clone has just one count. The chain carries TRBV15 and TRBJ2-5; D may be TRBD2 (7 bases). The CDR3 runs to 16 residues. V was clipped by 3 bases and J by 4 bases, with 18 bases between them. Germline V gives CDR1 LNHNV, CDR2 YYDKDF (reference sequence). The CDR3 bases are TGTGCCACCAGCAGCGGGCAGGGGAGCGGGACAGAGACCCAGTACTTC. Protein: CATSSGQGSGTETQYF.